This T cell receptor (beta chain) is from a study of T-cell reconstitution after alpha-beta-depleted transplantation in children listed by TCRdb under 2016. At the level of the whole study: The study quantitatively tracked T-cell immune reconstitution after TCRalphabeta/CD19-depleted allogeneic hematopoietic cell transplantation in children using TCR repertoire profiling.

The method behind the library was PCR. The sequencer was an Illumina HiSeq 2500. TCR library preparation used molecular barcoding, with unique molecular identifiers applied to normalize quantification of the TCRbeta repertoire. TCRdb reanalyzed the raw reads on its own, using fastp at Q25 for trimming and MiXCR for clone calling, and kept in-frame beta chains. For every CDR3 protein sequence, its rows merge into one entry that carries the most common genes and DNA. The table for this sample lists about 500,000 distinct CDR3 sequences; about 30% of them were counted only once. The ten biggest clones cover approximately 2.3% of the sample. About this clonotype: This clone's antigen is unknown. No per-base quality is available; no much larger clone lies one base away.

The germline ends are 4 bases apart after V is trimmed by 0 bases and J by 4 bases. The CDR3 spans 12 residues, from the cysteine through the phenylalanine. The retained sequence is limited to the CDR3, 36 bases, with the frame set at the first base. This TCR was sampled from a human donor who donated a stem cell graft to a child with aplastic anemia. The sequences come from PBMCs from the stem cell graft donor, collected from the stem cell graft. The receptor chain draws on TRBV5-3 and TRBJ1-1; the D segment cannot be called with confidence. TRBV5-3 is designated an ORF whose function remains uncertain. The DNA is TGTGCCAGAAGCTTGGAGGGCACTGAAGCTTTCTTT. Its protein is CARSLEGTEAFF.